This T cell receptor beta chain was found in a study of blood T cell repertoires in COVID-19. Germline V gene lookup returns CDR1 LNHDA and CDR2 SQIVND (reference sequence). The CDR3 is 12 residues long. The V and J ends lost 2 bases and 7 bases respectively, with 6 bases between them. This clone occurred a few times. Here immunoSEQ multiplex PCR was the method, and the copy in TCRdb shows in-frame clones only, minus some. Of approximately 470,000 clones in the sample, roughly 85% were seen once. This receptor was obtained from a human donor in a cohort sampled during active COVID-19. The sequenced sample was peripheral blood. The chain carries TRBV19 and TRBJ2-1; D not certain. The CDR3 region is CASSIIRNEQFF. The CDR3 DNA follows: TGTGCCAGTAGTATAATCAGGAATGAGCAGTTCTTC. The entire variable domain, with the rest obtained from reference TRBV19 and TRBJ2-1, is as follows: DGGITQSPKYLFRKEGQNVTLSCEQNLNHDAMYWYRQDPGQGLRLIYYSQIVNDFQKGDIAEGYSVSREKKESFPLTVTSAQKNPTAFYLCASSIIRNEQFFGPGTRLTVL.